Each of the 8 T cell receptor beta chains below was sequenced from the same sample in a study of T cell responses to AZD1222 COVID-19 vaccine. Profiled with immunoSEQ multiplex PCR; TCRdb holds only in-frame clones, not every one. This table has about 140,000 clones, roughly 90% appearing once. Specimen: peripheral blood, collected on day 0 of AZD1222 vaccination. The receptors shown here come from an adult in good health.

The rearrangement links TRBV3-1 (or the pseudogene TRBV3-2) to TRBJ1-2; D gene unclear. The ends were cut back, 1 base at V and 7 bases at J, with 10 bases in the middle. The CDR3 is 13 amino acids. Germline values: CDR1 LGHDT, CDR2 YNNKEL (reference sequence). For the CDR3, the DNA is TGTGCCAGCAGCCAAGGTGACCTGTCTGGCTACACCTTC. It translates to CASSQGDLSGYTF.

The genes are TRBV6-5 and TRBJ2-7; D is perhaps TRBD2 (6 bases). Between the trimmed V and J ends, which lost 7 bases and 3 bases, there was a span of 10 bases. The CDR3 runs 12 residues. Germline V gives CDR1 MNHEY, CDR2 SVGAGI. The CDR3 reads CASMRGGYEQYF. CDR3 nucleotides: TGTGCCAGCATGAGGGGAGGCTACGAGCAGTACTTC.

The chain recombines TRBV28 with TRBJ2-5; D is possibly TRBD1 or TRBD2 (5 bases each). Looked up from germline, CDR1 is MDHEN and CDR2 is SYDVKM. V dropped 3 bases and J dropped 2 bases, with 13 bases sitting between them. This CDR3 has 15 residues. The CDR3 region has the DNA TGTGCCAGCAGTTTCGAGTATGGGGGACAAGAGACCCAGTACTTC. Translated, it gives CASSFEYGGQETQYF.

V is TRBV7-9 and J is TRBJ1-4; possibly TRBD1 for D (5 bases). The germline V and J ends were trimmed by 5 bases and 13 bases, with 20 bases remaining between them. In germline, CDR1 is SEHNR, CDR2 FQNEAQ (reference sequence). The CDR3 is 14 residues long. CDR3: CASSPTGVLSRLFF. CDR3 sequence (DNA): TGTGCCAGCAGCCCAACGGGGGTCCTCTCACGACTGTTTTTT.

The chain uses TRBV19 and TRBJ1-2, with D perhaps TRBD1 (6 bases). The CDR3 is 14 residues long. CDR1 is LNHDA, CDR2 SQIVND, per germline (reference sequence). Trimming took off 1 base at V and 5 bases at J, with 11 bases between the two ends. CDR3 nucleotides: TGTGCCAGTAGTATAGTCGCAGGGGATTATGGCTACACCTTC. Its protein is CASSIVAGDYGYTF.

This clone was seen only a few times. V and J are TRBV10-2 and TRBJ2-7; D unresolved. The CDR3 has 13 residues. Deletions cut 2 bases from V and 4 bases from J, with 9 bases between. Germline values: CDR1 WSHSY, CDR2 SAAADI. The CDR3 here is CASSEGLSYEQYF. CDR3 DNA: TGCGCCAGCAGTGAGGGGCTATCATACGAGCAGTACTTC.

V usage is TRBV28 and J usage is TRBJ1-2; D is undetermined. The ends were cut back, 9 bases at V and 2 bases at J, with 13 bases in the middle. This CDR3 is 13 amino acids long. The germline gives CDR1 MDHEN, CDR2 SYDVKM. The CDR3 bases are TGTGCCAGTCTTCGATACTTAAACTATGGCTACACCTTC. Translated, it gives CASLRYLNYGYTF.

The rearrangement joins TRBV28 to TRBJ2-7; 7 bases are a match to TRBD1. The CDR3 runs 15 residues. The V segment lost 11 bases and the J segment 5 bases; nucleotides outside the gene matches: 18. Germline V gene data show CDR1 as MDHEN and CDR2 as SYDVKM. CDR3 amino acids: CAASRGRGRVHEQYF. In DNA form, the CDR3 reads TGTGCCGCCAGCAGAGGTAGGGGGCGTGTTCACGAGCAGTACTTC.